This T cell receptor beta chain was sequenced during a study of blood T cell repertoires in COVID-19. TCRdb keeps only in-frame clones here, not all; method: immunoSEQ multiplex PCR. The top ten clones hold about 0.7% of a sample with more than 450,000 clones, 75% to 90% of them seen once. The CDR3 totals 15 residues. V was cut by 4 bases and J by 1 base, with 14 bases left in between. Germline CDR1 and CDR2: SGHRS and YFSETQ. The sample was PBMCs or T cells enriched from blood (not recorded which). The chain combines TRBV5-1 with TRBJ1-1; a possible D gene is TRBD1 (6 bases). This receptor was identified in a woman under 30 who had recovered from COVID-19. The CDR3 region has the DNA TGCGCCAGCAGCGTCACCGGGACACCGAACACTGAAGCTTTCTTT. Translated: CASSVTGTPNTEAFF.